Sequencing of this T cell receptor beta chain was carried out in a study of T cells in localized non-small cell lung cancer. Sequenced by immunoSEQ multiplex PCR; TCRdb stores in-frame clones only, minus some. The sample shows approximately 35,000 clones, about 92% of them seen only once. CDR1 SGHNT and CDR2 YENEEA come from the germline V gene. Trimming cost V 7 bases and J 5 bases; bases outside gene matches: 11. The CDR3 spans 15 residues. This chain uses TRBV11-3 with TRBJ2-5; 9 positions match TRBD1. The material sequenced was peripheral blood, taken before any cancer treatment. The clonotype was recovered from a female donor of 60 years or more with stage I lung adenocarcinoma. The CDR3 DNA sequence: TGTGCCAGCAAGAAACCGGGACAGGGTGCGGAGACCCAGTACTTC. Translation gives CASKKPGQGAETQYF.